The 7 T cell receptor beta chains below come from one sample, sequenced in a study of blood T cell repertoires in COVID-19 (dated by TCRdb to between 2020 and 2021). The method was the immunoSEQ multiplex PCR assay. This is the immuneACCESS table as TCRdb keeps it, with only in-frame sequences that have V and J called. A part of the clones is gone; compared with another copy, unresolved V genes explain less than half, and the rest is unexplained. For this sample there are tens of thousands of clones; 80% to 85% appear just once. The ten largest clones take up around 28% of the sample. The sample comprised peripheral blood. These receptor sequences come from a human donor in a cohort sampled during active COVID-19.

The gene calls are TRBV9 and TRBJ2-3; 8 nucleotides align to TRBD2. V was clipped by 0 bases and J by 4 bases; unmatched bases: 7. The CDR3 consists of 16 residues. From germline, CDR1 is SGDLS and CDR2 YYNGEE. CDR3 sequence (DNA): TGTGCCAGCAGCGTAGAAAACGGGGGGGCGCCAGATACGCAGTATTTT. This codes for CASSVENGGAPDTQYF.

This chain connects TRBV9 to TRBJ1-2; the match to TRBD1 covers 8 bases. This CDR3 has 13 residues. From germline, CDR1 is SGDLS and CDR2 YYNGEE. Trimming took 3 bases from V and 4 from J; bases not matched to a gene: 2. This chain's CDR3 is CASSAGGAYGYTF. CDR3 sequence (DNA): TGTGCCAGCAGCGCAGGGGGCGCCTATGGCTACACCTTC.

The V gene is TRBV5-6, the J gene TRBJ1-3; TRBD1 matches 7 bases. Trimming at V came to 4 bases and at J to 0 bases, leaving 7 bases not matched to a gene. The germline V gene encodes CDR1 SGHDT and CDR2 YYEEEE. The CDR3 runs to 16 residues. The CDR3 here is CASSDMTGLSGNTIYF. The CDR3 DNA sequence: TGTGCCAGCAGCGATATGACAGGGCTCTCTGGAAACACCATATATTTT.

The chain combines TRBV9 with TRBJ2-1; TRBD2 matches 10 bases. Germline V gene sequence: CDR1 SGDLS, CDR2 YYNGEE. Trimming took 0 bases from V and 8 from J; bases not matched to a gene: 5. The CDR3 runs 15 residues. In nucleotides, the CDR3 is TGTGCCAGCAGCGTAGGCGGGACTAGCGTAGATGAGCAGTTCTTC. Amino acids: CASSVGGTSVDEQFF.

V gene TRBV2 combines with J gene TRBJ1-6; weak D call: TRBD1 (6 bases). CDR1 and CDR2 (germline): SNHLY, FYNNEI. The CDR3 totals 14 residues. Trimming removed 7 bases from V and 15 bases from J, with 22 bases in between. CDR3 residues: CASKLSGAALGLHF. CDR3 in DNA: TGTGCCAGCAAGTTATCAGGGGCCGCATTGGGCCTCCACTTT.

The V gene is TRBV11-2, the J gene TRBJ2-3; D might be TRBD1 (6 bases). CDR3 length equals 14 residues. Germline CDR1 SGHAT, CDR2 FQNNGV. The V gene lost 3 bases and the J gene lost 4 bases, with 11 bases spanning the gap. CDR3 protein: CASSLGRQADTQYF. As DNA, the CDR3 is TGTGCCAGCAGCTTGGGGAGACAGGCAGATACGCAGTATTTT. The entire variable domain, with the rest obtained from reference TRBV11-2 and TRBJ2-3, is as follows: EAGVAQSPRYKIIEKRQSVAFWCNPISGHATLYWYQQILGQGPKLLIQFQNNGVVDDSQLPKDRFSAERLKGVDSTLKIQPAKLEDSAVYLCASSLGRQADTQYFGPGTRLTVL.

This chain links TRBV3-1 (or the pseudogene TRBV3-2) with TRBJ2-1; 9 bases fit TRBD2. The CDR3 covers 18 residues. Germline V gene lookup returns CDR1 LGHDT and CDR2 YNNKEL (reference sequence). Trimming removed 0 bases from V and 2 bases from J; junction bases left unmatched: 8. The CDR3 DNA follows: TGTGCCAGCAGCCAAGATAGGGCTAGCGGGGATACCTACAATGAGCAGTTCTTC. Translation: CASSQDRASGDTYNEQFF.